Shown below are 26 T cell receptor beta chains from a single sample sequenced in a study of cytomegalovirus exposure and HLA in healthy donors. The PCR contained 60 Vbeta and 13 Jbeta primers. Clones were sequenced by immunoSEQ multiplex PCR, and TCRdb holds only the in-frame ones, with some missing. The table shows about 170,000 clones, with around 73% occurring only once. The specimen was PBMCs. These receptors were collected from a woman between 18 and 29 years old in good health and CMV-seropositive.

CDR3 in DNA: TGTGCCAGTAGTATAACTGAAAATCAGCCCCAGCATTTT. It encodes CASSITENQPQHF. The chain has TRBV19 and TRBJ1-5; D gene uncertain. Germline V gene data show CDR1 as LNHDA and CDR2 as SQIVND (reference sequence). Trimming removed 2 bases from V and 4 bases from J, with 6 bases in between. The CDR3 is made up of 13 amino acids.

The chain carries TRBV4-3 and TRBJ2-3, with D maybe TRBD2 (5 bases). The CDR3 covers 15 residues. The ends were cut back, 3 bases at V and 0 bases at J, with 10 bases in the middle. CDR1 LGHNA and CDR2 YSLEER come from the germline V gene. CDR3 DNA sequence: TGCGCCAGCAGCCAGCGAGGGTCTAGCACAGATACGCAGTATTTT. It yields the protein CASSQRGSSTDTQYF.

This chain links TRBV18 with TRBJ2-7, with 9 bases fitting TRBD1. The CDR3 length is 15 residues. V was clipped by 5 bases and J by 3 bases; unmatched bases: 8. Germline-derived CDR1 and CDR2 are KGHSH and LQKENI. CDR3 residues: CASSAGTGSLYEQYF. CDR3 nucleotide sequence: TGTGCCAGCTCAGCCGGGACAGGGTCTCTCTACGAGCAGTACTTC.

The chain recombines TRBV7-2 with TRBJ2-2; 9 bases map to TRBD1. CDR3 length equals 16 residues. The germline V gene encodes CDR1 SGHTA and CDR2 FQGNSA. The junction had 4 bases not matched to a gene; V was cut back by 4 bases and J by 1 base. The CDR3 sequence is CASSYLGQGNTGELFF. In DNA form, the CDR3 reads TGTGCCAGCAGCTACTTGGGACAGGGGAACACCGGGGAGCTGTTTTTT.

CDR3: CASSPTFSAPGFGNTIYF. The CDR3, as DNA: TGCGCCAGCAGCCCCACCTTCTCGGCGCCAGGGTTTGGAAACACCATATATTTT. The chain carries TRBV4-3 and TRBJ1-3, with D perhaps matching TRBD1 (5 bases). The CDR3 extends over 18 amino acids. The germline CDR1 and CDR2 sequences are LGHNA and YSLEER. Trimming cost V 4 bases and J 3 bases, with 22 bases left between them.

This clone showed up just once. The gene calls are TRBV30 and TRBJ1-2; no firm D call. Germline assignment: CDR1 GTSNPN and CDR2 SVGIG (reference sequence). Trimming stripped 2 bases from V and 2 bases from J, with 12 bases between. There are 14 residues in the CDR3. The CDR3 nucleotides read TGTGCCTGGAGTCAAAGCGGGCTAAACTATGGCTACACCTTC. This codes for CAWSQSGLNYGYTF. The full variable domain, rest sourced from reference TRBV30 and TRBJ1-2, is SQTIHQWPATLVQPVGSPLSLECTVEGTSNPNLYWYRQAAGRGLQLLFYSVGIGQISSEVPQNLSASRPQDRQFILSSKKLLLSDSGFYLCAWSQSGLNYGYTFGSGTRLTVV.

The V and J genes are TRBV6-5 and TRBJ1-1, with a tentative D call TRBD1 (6 bases). Trimming took 0 bases from V and 4 from J, leaving 9 bases between them. Germline CDR1 MNHEY, CDR2 SVGAGI. This CDR3 has 14 residues. CDR3 region: CASSYSAGVTEAFF. CDR3 coding DNA: TGTGCCAGCAGTTACTCGGCAGGGGTCACTGAAGCTTTCTTT.

The genes are TRBV6-6 and TRBJ1-4; 9 bases line up with TRBD1. The CDR3 is 15 amino acids. Germline assignment: CDR1 MNHNY and CDR2 SVGAGI (reference sequence). V dropped 4 bases and J dropped 5; count of bases not matched to a gene: 5. The CDR3 DNA follows: TGTGCCAGCAGTTTTTTGGGACAGGGAAATGAAAAACTGTTTTTT. It specifies CASSFLGQGNEKLFF.

The CDR3 sequence: CASSLGQGRFEQYF. In nucleotides, the CDR3 is TGTGCCAGCAGTCTGGGACAGGGCCGTTTCGAGCAGTACTTC. The chain joins TRBV28 to TRBJ2-7; 9 bases align to TRBD1. CDR1 and CDR2 from the germline V gene are MDHEN and SYDVKM. The V gene end was trimmed by 5 bases and the J gene end by 6 bases; junction bases not matched to a gene: 8. The CDR3 consists of 14 residues.

The V gene is TRBV5-5, the J gene TRBJ1-2; the match to TRBD1 covers 7 bases. The germline CDR1 and CDR2 sequences are SGHKS and YYEKEE (reference sequence). This CDR3 contains 15 residues. Trimming cost V 1 base and J 4 bases; bases outside gene matches: 7. The chain's CDR3 is CASSLFGTDIYGYTF. In DNA form, the CDR3 reads TGTGCCAGCAGCTTGTTCGGGACAGACATCTATGGCTACACCTTC.

In this sample, this clone turned up once. One end of the junction is discordant with germline, which a read error may explain. This same CDR3 is encoded by further DNA sequences in the sample. The chain uses TRBV27 and TRBJ1-6; no reliable D call. Germline CDR1 and CDR2: MNHEY and SMNVEV (reference sequence). The CDR3 spans 15 residues. The CDR3 DNA reads TGTGCCAGCAGTCCGGAGAGCTCCTATAATTCCCCCCTCCACTTT. The encoded protein is CASSPESSYNSPLHF.

V is TRBV4-3 and J is TRBJ2-7, with a possible D match to TRBD2 (6 bases). V was pared by 1 base and J by 5 bases, with 12 bases between. In germline, CDR1 is LGHNA, CDR2 YSLEER. The CDR3 runs 14 residues. In nucleotides, the CDR3 is TGCGCCAGCAGCCAAGGGGGTAGACTAGACGAGCAGTACTTC. It specifies CASSQGGRLDEQYF.

The V call is TRBV7-8, the J call TRBJ1-1, with D tentatively TRBD1 (5 bases). The V gene's germline CDR1 is SGHVS and CDR2 FQNEAQ. CDR3 length: 16 amino acids. Trimming left V 1 base short and J 4 bases short, with 16 bases between. The CDR3 DNA is TGTGCCAGCAGCTTAGTGACAGAGGCGTGGGGCACTGAAGCTTTCTTT. This codes for CASSLVTEAWGTEAFF.

V and J are TRBV7-2 and TRBJ2-3, with a weak D call TRBD1 (5 bases). Germline V gene lookup returns CDR1 SGHTA and CDR2 FQGNSA. Between the trimmed V and J ends, which lost 1 base and 0 bases, there was a span of 11 bases. The CDR3 spans 16 residues. In DNA, the CDR3 is TGTGCCAGCAGCTTAGTGGGGCAGGTGAGCACAGATACGCAGTATTTT. Its protein product is CASSLVGQVSTDTQYF.

CDR3 protein: CASSSTGLGGYTF. The CDR3 DNA reads as TGTGCCAGCAGTTCAACAGGCTTGGGTGGCTACACCTTC. The gene calls are TRBV6-1 and TRBJ1-2, with D possibly matching TRBD1 (5 bases). V lost 5 bases to trimming and J lost 7 bases, with 14 bases between them. The germline CDR1 and CDR2 sequences are MNHNS and SASEGT. This CDR3 comprises 13 residues.

The chain combines TRBV11-2 with TRBJ2-1; TRBD2 aligns across 10 bases. Germline CDR1 SGHAT, CDR2 FQNNGV. V lost 1 base and J lost 3; bases outside the gene matches: 9. The CDR3 length is 18 residues. The CDR3 DNA reads as TGTGCCAGCAGCTTAGCATCCATAGCGGGGGGCCTCTACAATGAGCAGTTCTTC. It translates to CASSLASIAGGLYNEQFF.

The V and J genes are TRBV9 and TRBJ1-2; D possibly corresponds to TRBD1 (6 bases). CDR1 SGDLS and CDR2 YYNGEE come from the germline V gene. The CDR3 extends over 17 amino acids. V dropped 4 bases and J dropped 8 bases, with 27 bases sitting between them. The CDR3 DNA follows: TGTGCCAGCAGCCCCCGGTCTGGGGGCGCAGGTATGGGAGGCTACACCTTC. Residues: CASSPRSGGAGMGGYTF.

This chain joins TRBV7-2 and TRBJ1-2; possible D gene TRBD1, 5 bases. In germline, CDR1 is SGHTA, CDR2 FQGNSA. There are 14 residues in the CDR3. With 5 bases removed from V and 2 bases from J, the gap between germline ends came to 12 bases. The CDR3 sequence is CASSLQRTNYGYTF. The CDR3, as DNA: TGTGCCAGCAGCCTCCAGAGGACAAACTATGGCTACACCTTC.

The chain recombines TRBV6-4 with TRBJ1-5; no reliable D call. V shed 4 bases and J shed 2 bases, with 9 bases lying between them. Germline V CDR1 and CDR2: MRHNA, SNTAGT. This CDR3 region has 14 residues. CDR3 loop: CASSVEGGNQPQHF. The CDR3 DNA follows: TGTGCCAGCAGTGTTGAGGGCGGCAATCAGCCCCAGCATTTT.

The chain links TRBV18 to TRBJ2-7; D is uncertain. This CDR3 spans 14 amino acids. Germline V gives CDR1 KGHSH, CDR2 LQKENI. V lost 6 bases and J lost 1, with 13 bases in between. CDR3 DNA: TGTGCCAGCTCCCCCACACAATCATCCTACGAGCAGTACTTC. Amino acids: CASSPTQSSYEQYF.

The gene calls are TRBV5-4 and TRBJ1-2, with D possibly TRBD1 on 6 matching bases. CDR1 and CDR2 from the germline V gene are SGHNT and YYREEE (reference sequence). The ends were cut back, 4 bases at V and 4 bases at J, with 14 bases in the middle. The CDR3 consists of 14 residues. CDR3 region: CASSAKTGIYGYTF. CDR3 DNA: TGTGCCAGCAGCGCCAAAACAGGGATCTATGGCTACACCTTC. Filled out from reference TRBV5-4 and TRBJ1-2, the complete variable domain reads ETGVTQSPTHLIKTRGQQVTLRCSSQSGHNTVSWYQQALGQGPQFIFQYYREEENGRGNFPPRFSGLQFPNYSSELNVNALELDDSALYLCASSAKTGIYGYTFGSGTRLTVV.

The CDR3 DNA sequence: TGCAGCGTTAGCGGGGGTGAAGAGACCCAGTACTTC. Protein product: CSVSGGEETQYF. J is TRBJ2-5 and V is TRBV29-1, with 8 bases aligning to TRBD2. Germline V gene lookup returns CDR1 SQVTM and CDR2 ANQGSEA. The CDR3 is 12 amino acids. V was pared by 5 bases and J by 3 bases, with 2 bases of the junction left unmatched.

V gene TRBV15 combines with J gene TRBJ2-7; TRBD1 aligns across 9 bases. The CDR3 runs to 15 residues. Unmatched junction bases numbered 4, after V lost 0 bases and J lost 4 bases. Germline V gives CDR1 LNHNV, CDR2 YYDKDF (reference sequence). The DNA for the CDR3 is TGTGCCACCAGCAGAGATCGTGGACAGGGGTACGAGCAGTACTTC. Protein: CATSRDRGQGYEQYF.

The V call is TRBV4-2, the J call TRBJ1-1; D is undetermined. The CDR3 spans 17 residues. In germline, CDR1 is LGHNA, CDR2 YNFKEQ. The ends were cut back, 0 bases at V and 0 bases at J, with 14 bases in the middle. CDR3 amino acids: CASSQDPRTLMNTEAFF. In DNA form, the CDR3 reads TGTGCCAGCAGCCAAGATCCAAGAACTCTCATGAACACTGAAGCTTTCTTT.

This sequence joins TRBV6-1 and TRBJ1-2; no firm D call. This CDR3 is 13 amino acids long. V was shortened by 5 bases and J by 4 bases, with 11 bases between the two germline ends. Per germline, CDR1 MNHNS and CDR2 SASEGT. The CDR3 bases are TGTGCCAGCAGTCAGAGAGGCAGCTATGGCTACACCTTC. It codes for CASSQRGSYGYTF.

The rearrangement joins TRBV4-2 to TRBJ1-5; D remains unclear. The V end lost 1 base, the J end lost 3 bases, and 10 bases lay between the germline ends. The CDR3 is made up of 15 amino acids. Germline-derived CDR1 and CDR2 are LGHNA and YNFKEQ. In DNA, the CDR3 is TGTGCCAGCAGCCAAGGTATAGCTTACAATCAGCCCCAGCATTTT. This encodes CASSQGIAYNQPQHF.